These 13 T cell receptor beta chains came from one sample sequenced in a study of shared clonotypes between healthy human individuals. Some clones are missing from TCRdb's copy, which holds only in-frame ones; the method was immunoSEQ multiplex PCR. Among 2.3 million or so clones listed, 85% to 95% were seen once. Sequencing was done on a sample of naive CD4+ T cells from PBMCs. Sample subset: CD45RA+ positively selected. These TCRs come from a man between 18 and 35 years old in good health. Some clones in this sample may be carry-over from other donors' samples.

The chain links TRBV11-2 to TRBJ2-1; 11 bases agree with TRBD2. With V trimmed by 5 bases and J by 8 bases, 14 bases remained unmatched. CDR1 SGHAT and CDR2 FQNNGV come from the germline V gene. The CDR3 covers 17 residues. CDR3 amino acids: CASSVTTLAGGRDEQFF. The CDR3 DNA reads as TGTGCCAGCAGCGTTACGACCTTAGCGGGAGGGCGGGATGAGCAGTTCTTC. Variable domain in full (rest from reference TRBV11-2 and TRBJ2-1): EAGVAQSPRYKIIEKRQSVAFWCNPISGHATLYWYQQILGQGPKLLIQFQNNGVVDDSQLPKDRFSAERLKGVDSTLKIQPAKLEDSAVYLCASSVTTLAGGRDEQFFGPGTRLTVL.

The CDR3: CAIKGTENTGELFF. CDR3 sequence (DNA): TGTGCCATCAAGGGGACAGAAAACACCGGGGAGCTGTTTTTT. The chain employs TRBV10-3 and TRBJ2-2, with 7 bases matching TRBD1. Germline V gives CDR1 ENHRY, CDR2 SYGVKD. Losses at the gene ends were 7 bases for V and 2 bases for J; bases not matched to a gene: 4. This CDR3 is 14 amino acids long.

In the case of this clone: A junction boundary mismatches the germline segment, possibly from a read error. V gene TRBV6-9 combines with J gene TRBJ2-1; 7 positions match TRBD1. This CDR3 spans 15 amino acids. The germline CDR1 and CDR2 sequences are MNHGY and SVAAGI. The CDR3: CASSTDRVTYNEQLF. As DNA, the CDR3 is TGTGCCAGCAGTACCGACAGGGTGACCTACAATGAGCAGCTCTTC.

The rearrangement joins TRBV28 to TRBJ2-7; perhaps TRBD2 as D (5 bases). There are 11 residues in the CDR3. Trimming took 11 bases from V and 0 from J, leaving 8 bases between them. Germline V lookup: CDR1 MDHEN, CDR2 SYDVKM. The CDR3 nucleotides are TGTGCCGTGGCGGGCTCCTACGAGCAGTACTTC. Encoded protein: CAVAGSYEQYF.

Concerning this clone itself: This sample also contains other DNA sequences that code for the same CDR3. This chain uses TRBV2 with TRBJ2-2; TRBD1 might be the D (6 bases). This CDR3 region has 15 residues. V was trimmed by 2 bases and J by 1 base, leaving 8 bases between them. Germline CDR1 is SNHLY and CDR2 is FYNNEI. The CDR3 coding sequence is TGTGCCAGCAGTGAACAGGGGCTGAACACCGGGGAGCTGTTTTTT. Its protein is CASSEQGLNTGELFF.

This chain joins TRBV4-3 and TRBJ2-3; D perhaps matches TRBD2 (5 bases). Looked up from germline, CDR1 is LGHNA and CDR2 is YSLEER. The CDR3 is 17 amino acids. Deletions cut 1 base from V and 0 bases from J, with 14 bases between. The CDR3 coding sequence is TGCGCCAGCAGCCAAGCGCTGGGGTCTAGCAGCACAGATACGCAGTATTTT. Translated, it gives CASSQALGSSSTDTQYF.

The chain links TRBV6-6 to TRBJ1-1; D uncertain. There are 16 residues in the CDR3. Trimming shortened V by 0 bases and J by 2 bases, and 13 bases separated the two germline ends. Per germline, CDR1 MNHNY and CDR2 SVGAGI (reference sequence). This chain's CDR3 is CASSYSAEGSNTEAFF. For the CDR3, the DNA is TGTGCCAGCAGTTACTCGGCGGAGGGTTCCAACACTGAAGCTTTCTTT.

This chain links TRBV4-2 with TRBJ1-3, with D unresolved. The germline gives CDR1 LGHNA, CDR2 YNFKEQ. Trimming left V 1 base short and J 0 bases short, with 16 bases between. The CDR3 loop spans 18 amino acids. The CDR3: CASSQVSAIGYSGNTIYF. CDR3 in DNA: TGTGCCAGCAGCCAAGTTTCGGCTATAGGCTACTCTGGAAACACCATATATTTT.

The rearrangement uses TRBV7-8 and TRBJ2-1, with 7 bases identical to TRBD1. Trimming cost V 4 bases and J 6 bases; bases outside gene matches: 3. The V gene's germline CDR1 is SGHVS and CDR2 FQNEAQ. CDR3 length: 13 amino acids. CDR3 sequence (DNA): TGTGCCAGCAGCTGGGACAGAATCAATGAGCAGTTCTTC. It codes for CASSWDRINEQFF. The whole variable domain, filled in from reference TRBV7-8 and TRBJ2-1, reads GAGVSQSPRYKVAKRGQDVALRCDPISGHVSLFWYQQALGQGPEFLTYFQNEAQLDKSGLPSDRFFAERPEGSVSTLKIQRTQQEDSAVYLCASSWDRINEQFFGPGTRLTVL.

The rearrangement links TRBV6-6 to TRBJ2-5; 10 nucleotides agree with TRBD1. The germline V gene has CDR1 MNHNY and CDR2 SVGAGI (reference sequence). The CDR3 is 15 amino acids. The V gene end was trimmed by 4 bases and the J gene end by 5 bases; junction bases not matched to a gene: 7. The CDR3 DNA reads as TGTGCCAGCAGTTCCCTGGACAGGGGGATGGAGACCCAGTACTTC. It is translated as CASSSLDRGMETQYF.

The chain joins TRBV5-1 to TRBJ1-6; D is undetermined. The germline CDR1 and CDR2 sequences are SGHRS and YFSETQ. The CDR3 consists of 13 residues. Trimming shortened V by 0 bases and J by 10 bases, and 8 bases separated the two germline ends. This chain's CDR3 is CASSLEISSPLHF. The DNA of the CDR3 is TGCGCCAGCAGCTTGGAAATCTCCTCACCCCTCCACTTT.

The CDR3 sequence is CASSGQTGELFF. For the CDR3, the DNA is TGCGCCAGCAGCGGACAGACCGGGGAGCTGTTTTTT. J is TRBJ2-2 and V is TRBV5-1; D might be TRBD1 (6 bases). The CDR3 is 12 amino acids. Germline V gene data show CDR1 as SGHRS and CDR2 as YFSETQ. Trimming took 4 bases from V and 5 from J, leaving 6 bases between them.

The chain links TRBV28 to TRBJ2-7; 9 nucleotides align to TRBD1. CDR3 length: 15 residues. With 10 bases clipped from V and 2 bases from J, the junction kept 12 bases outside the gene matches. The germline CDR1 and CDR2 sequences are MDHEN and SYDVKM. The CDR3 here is CATYPGQGRAYEQYF. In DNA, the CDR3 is TGTGCCACTTACCCGGGACAGGGTAGGGCCTACGAGCAGTACTTC.